The 19 T cell receptor beta chains given below trace back to one sample, sequenced in a study of T cell responses to AZD1222 COVID-19 vaccine. TCRdb keeps only in-frame clones here, not all; method: immunoSEQ multiplex PCR. The sample gives 87,000 or so clones, 90% of which show up once; 8% to 9.5% is in the top ten. Sequenced here: peripheral blood, sampled on day 0 of AZD1222 vaccination. The receptors come from an adult in good health.

The chain recombines TRBV15 with TRBJ1-1; D unresolved. V lost 1 base and J 8 bases, leaving 11 bases between the germline ends. This CDR3 is 13 amino acids long. The germline V gene has CDR1 LNHNV and CDR2 YYDKDF (reference sequence). The CDR3 spells CATSRAPIEEAFF. Here the CDR3 DNA reads TGTGCCACCAGCAGAGCTCCCATTGAAGAAGCTTTCTTT.

The rearrangement links TRBV7-9 to TRBJ1-3; D possibly corresponds to TRBD1 (6 bases). V lost 0 bases and J lost 4, with 16 bases in between. Germline CDR1 is SEHNR and CDR2 is FQNEAQ (reference sequence). This CDR3 spans 17 amino acids. The CDR3 is CASSLAQPGASGNTIYF. DNA for the CDR3: TGTGCCAGCAGCTTAGCGCAACCGGGGGCCTCCGGAAACACCATATATTTT.

The chain is built from TRBV6-2 or TRBV6-3 and TRBJ2-7, with 9 bases identical to TRBD1. V shed 5 bases, J shed 0 bases, and the junction held 5 bases outside the gene matches. Germline CDR1 and CDR2: MNHEY and SVGEGT. CDR3 length equals 15 residues. As DNA, the CDR3 is TGTGCCAGCAGTGTCAACAGGGGGCACTCCTACGAGCAGTACTTC. Its translation is CASSVNRGHSYEQYF.

The CDR3 DNA sequence: TGTGCCAGCAGATACGACAATGTAGGGAGCGAAGCTTTCTTT. Translating gives CASRYDNVGSEAFF. This chain connects TRBV28 to TRBJ1-1; D remains unclear. V lost 6 bases, J lost 8 bases, and 19 bases lay in between. The germline CDR1 and CDR2 sequences are MDHEN and SYDVKM. This CDR3 contains 14 residues.

The chain combines TRBV6-5 with TRBJ1-1; D ambiguous. Trimming pared 7 bases from V and 1 base from J, leaving 10 bases between. CDR1 MNHEY and CDR2 SVGAGI come from the germline V gene. The CDR3 totals 13 residues. CDR3 amino acids: CASNGIWNTEAFF. The CDR3 DNA follows: TGTGCCAGCAATGGGATTTGGAACACTGAAGCTTTCTTT.

This clone showed up just once. The chain carries TRBV7-9 and TRBJ2-7; D remains ambiguous. V shed 1 base and J shed 2 bases, with 9 bases lying between them. The length of the CDR3 is 14 residues. Germline-derived CDR1 and CDR2 are SEHNR and FQNEAQ (reference sequence). The CDR3 nucleotides are TGTGCCAGCAGCTTAGGGACGGGTGCCTACGAGCAGTACTTC. It encodes CASSLGTGAYEQYF.

The rearrangement joins TRBV6-4 to TRBJ2-2; weak D call: TRBD2 (5 bases). The CDR3 totals 14 residues. The germline V gene encodes CDR1 MRHNA and CDR2 SNTAGT. The V and J ends lost 0 bases and 5 bases respectively, with 7 bases between them. The CDR3 here is CASSDSPGTGELFF. The DNA for the CDR3 is TGTGCCAGCAGTGACTCGCCGGGGACCGGGGAGCTGTTTTTT.

The genes are TRBV7-2 and TRBJ2-3; D is ambiguous. The CDR3 has 12 residues. The germline V gene encodes CDR1 SGHTA and CDR2 FQGNSA. The ends were cut back, 3 bases at V and 6 bases at J, with 7 bases in the middle. This CDR3 reads CASSFTLDTQYF. As DNA, the CDR3 is TGTGCCAGCAGCTTCACACTGGATACGCAGTATTTT.

The chain combines TRBV4-1 with TRBJ2-1; D is unclear. The germline gives CDR1 MGHRA, CDR2 YSYEKL. V lost 0 bases, J lost 0 bases, and 3 bases lay in between. CDR3 length: 14 residues. CDR3 in amino acids: CASSQDGSYNEQFF. In DNA form, the CDR3 reads TGCGCCAGCAGCCAAGACGGCTCCTACAATGAGCAGTTCTTC.

The chain has TRBV5-5 and TRBJ1-2; D remains ambiguous. This CDR3 contains 16 residues. V was pared by 4 bases and J by 6 bases, with 22 bases between. CDR1 is SGHKS and CDR2 is YYEKEE in the germline V gene (reference sequence). The CDR3 spells CASSQFGWGLDDGYTF. The CDR3 DNA follows: TGTGCCAGCAGCCAATTCGGATGGGGTTTAGACGATGGCTACACCTTC.

CDR3 in amino acids: CATSDFPGELFF. DNA for the CDR3: TGTGCCACCAGTGATTTCCCCGGGGAGCTGTTTTTT. V gene TRBV24-1 combines with J gene TRBJ2-2, with D hard to call. CDR3 length: 12 residues. Trimming stripped 1 base from V and 6 bases from J, with 2 bases between. CDR1 is KGHDR, CDR2 SFDVKD, per germline.

This clone was detected only a few times. This chain links TRBV7-8 with TRBJ1-1; 8 nucleotides line up with TRBD1. CDR3 length equals 19 residues. The trim removed 2 bases at V and 2 bases at J, leaving 16 bases unmatched. CDR1 and CDR2 (germline): SGHVS, FQNEAQ. The DNA for the CDR3 is TGTGCCAGCAGCTTATCAGGGGGCGCGCGGTTTTGGGAAAACACTGAAGCTTTCTTT. Encoded protein: CASSLSGGARFWENTEAFF.

The chain employs TRBV19 and TRBJ1-2, with D maybe TRBD1 (5 bases). In germline, CDR1 is LNHDA, CDR2 SQIVND (reference sequence). Trimming stripped 3 bases from V and 1 base from J, with 9 bases between. This CDR3 region has 14 residues. For the CDR3, the DNA is TGTGCCAGTAGTATTTGGGGCATTAACTATGGCTACACCTTC. This gives the protein CASSIWGINYGYTF.

The chain joins TRBV5-1 to TRBJ1-4; D perhaps matches TRBD1 (5 bases). The germline gives CDR1 SGHRS, CDR2 YFSETQ. V dropped 0 bases and J dropped 2 bases, with 14 bases sitting between them. The CDR3 runs to 17 residues. CDR3 sequence reads: CASSLGDPLRTNEKLFF. CDR3 sequence (DNA): TGCGCCAGCAGCTTGGGGGACCCCCTGCGGACTAATGAAAAACTGTTTTTT.

J is TRBJ1-5 and V is TRBV6-1, with no clear D. The CDR3 runs to 15 residues. V was shortened by 2 bases and J by 0 bases, with 8 bases between the two germline ends. Germline V gene sequence: CDR1 MNHNS, CDR2 SASEGT. CDR3 coding DNA: TGTGCCAGCAGTGAAATTGGGAATAGCAATCAGCCCCAGCATTTT. This gives the protein CASSEIGNSNQPQHF.

This chain uses TRBV2 with TRBJ2-3; 8 bases are a match to TRBD2. The germline V gene has CDR1 SNHLY and CDR2 FYNNEI. Losses at the gene ends were 5 bases for V and 2 bases for J; bases not matched to a gene: 9. CDR3 size: 16 residues. The CDR3 sequence is CASSPNSGVNTDTQYF. Here the CDR3 DNA reads TGTGCCAGCAGTCCTAATAGCGGGGTAAACACAGATACGCAGTATTTT.

The V and J genes are TRBV27 and TRBJ1-2, with 7 nucleotides matching TRBD1. Germline V lookup: CDR1 MNHEY, CDR2 SMNVEV (reference sequence). V trimming: 5 bases; J trimming: 4 bases; junction bases outside the gene matches: 4. The CDR3 extends over 13 amino acids. The DNA of the CDR3 is TGTGCCAGCAGTACGACAGGGATCTATGGCTACACCTTC. It encodes CASSTTGIYGYTF.

V is TRBV6-2 or TRBV6-3 and J is TRBJ1-1; perhaps TRBD1 as D (5 bases). Trimming shortened V by 2 bases and J by 2 bases, and 9 bases separated the two germline ends. The CDR3 consists of 14 residues. Germline-derived CDR1 and CDR2 are MNHEY and SVGEGT. CDR3 sequence (DNA): TGTGCCAGCAGTTACCTCACAGGAAACACTGAAGCTTTCTTT. The encoded protein is CASSYLTGNTEAFF.

The chain links TRBV6-6 to TRBJ2-6, with TRBD1 as a possible D gene (6 bases). The CDR3 spans 15 residues. Trimming took 9 bases from V and 12 from J, leaving 24 bases between them. The germline gives CDR1 MNHNY, CDR2 SVGAGI (reference sequence). The CDR3 nucleotides read TGTGCCAGTACTACACCCTTACAGGGTGGTGGCGTCCTGACTTTC. This codes for CASTTPLQGGGVLTF.